Presented here are 4 T cell receptor beta chains from one specimen sequenced in a study of T-cell reconstitution after alpha-beta-depleted transplantation in children. Unique molecular identifiers were incorporated during preparation of the TCRbeta library. TCRdb reanalysed the PCR reads using MiXCR and keeps one entry per CDR3 protein. Here the sample spans around 580,000 distinct CDR3 sequences, 23% being singletons. The sequences come from PBMCs, mostly from graft donor cells, collected 360 days after TCRalphabeta/CD19-depleted stem cell transplant. The receptors were gathered from a boy under three years old who had a stem cell transplant for acute myeloid leukemia, so the T cells may come from the graft donor.

The table lists this clonotype with many counts. This chain uses TRBV7-2 with TRBJ2-1; D not certain. Trimming removed 6 bases from V and 0 bases from J, with 15 bases in between. Germline CDR1 reads SGHTA; CDR2 reads FQGNSA. This CDR3 spans 16 amino acids. The CDR3 bases are TGTGCCAGCAGTAGGGCAGGCCCGATCTCCTACAATGAGCAGTTCTTC. Residues: CASSRAGPISYNEQFF. Together with reference TRBV7-2 and TRBJ2-1, the CDR3 gives the full variable domain: GAGVSQSPSNKVTEKGKDVELRCDPISGHTALYWYRQSLGQGLEFLIYFQGNSAPDKSGLPSDRFSAERTGGSVSTLTIQRTQQEDSAVYLCASSRAGPISYNEQFFGPGTRLTVL.

V usage is TRBV11-1 and J usage is TRBJ1-1, with D possibly being TRBD1 (5 bases). The V and J ends lost 1 base and 1 base respectively, with 10 bases between them. The germline V gene encodes CDR1 SGHAT and CDR2 FQDESV (reference sequence). The CDR3 is made up of 15 amino acids. CDR3 bases: TGTGCCAGCAGCTTAGTGTCCGGGGGGAACACTGAAGCTTTCTTT. Amino acid sequence: CASSLVSGGNTEAFF.

This clonotype showed up many times. Sequence at one end of the junction differs from germline and may be a read error. The chain is built from TRBV29-1 and TRBJ2-3, with D possibly TRBD2 on 5 matching bases. Germline assignment: CDR1 SQVTM and CDR2 ANQGSEA. This CDR3 has 15 residues. The CDR3 sequence: CSAEPPSRSTDTQYF. Written as DNA, the CDR3 is TGCAGCGCTGAACCTCCTAGCCGCAGCACAGATACGCAGTATTTT.

This clonotype occurred many times. This chain connects TRBV29-1 to TRBJ2-7, with 7 bases that match TRBD1. CDR3 length: 13 residues. Germline V lookup: CDR1 SQVTM, CDR2 ANQGSEA. DNA of the CDR3: TGCTGGGTAGGACAGGTCAGCTCCTACGAGCAGTACTTC. Translating gives CWVGQVSSYEQYF.